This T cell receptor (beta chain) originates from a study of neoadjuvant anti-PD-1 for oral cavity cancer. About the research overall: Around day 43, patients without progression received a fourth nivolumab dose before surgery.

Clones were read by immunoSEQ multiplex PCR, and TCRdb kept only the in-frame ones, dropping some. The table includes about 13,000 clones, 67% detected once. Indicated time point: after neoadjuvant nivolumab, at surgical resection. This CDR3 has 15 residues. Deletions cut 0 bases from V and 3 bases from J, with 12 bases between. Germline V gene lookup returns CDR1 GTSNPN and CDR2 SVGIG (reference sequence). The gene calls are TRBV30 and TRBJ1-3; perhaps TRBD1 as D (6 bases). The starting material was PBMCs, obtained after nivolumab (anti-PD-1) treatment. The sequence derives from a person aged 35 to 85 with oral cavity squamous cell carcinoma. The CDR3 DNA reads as TGTGCCTGGAGTGTCCGCAGGGGCGTTGGAAACACCATATATTTT. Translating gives CAWSVRRGVGNTIYF.